This TCR beta chain was captured in a study of radiation and T cells in renal cell carcinoma. Remarks on this clone: As yet, its antigen is unknown.

Germline CDR1 MDHEN, CDR2 SYDVKM. V gave up 6 bases and J gave up 4 bases; unmatched junction bases: 11. CDR3 length equals 15 residues. Study results and limitations: From baseline, blood top tumor clonotypes peaked at 2 weeks post-radiation. Pretreatment tumor biopsies were lacking, so baseline clonotypes are unknown.

The assay was immunoSEQ multiplex PCR, and TCRdb's table has in-frame clones only and misses some. The data contain 150,000 or so clones, about 87% of them singletons. Described time point: baseline pretreatment blood. Treatment indicated: 15 Gy SBRT to primary tumor, nephrectomy 4 weeks later. Sequenced material: blood, taken from a patient whose treatment included radiotherapy and nephrectomy. The sequence came from a woman in her 70s with renal cell carcinoma. This sequence joins TRBV28 and TRBJ1-2, with TRBD1 matching over 7 bases. CDR3 region: CASRSQGFAVYGYTF. Here the CDR3 DNA reads TGTGCCAGCAGATCACAGGGGTTCGCCGTCTATGGCTACACCTTC.